These 4 T cell receptor beta chains came from one sample sequenced in a study of blood T cell repertoires in COVID-19. Only in-frame clones appear in the TCRdb table, and some are missing; sequencing was by immunoSEQ multiplex PCR. The profile covers roughly 24,000 clones, with about 89% appearing a single time and 27% taken by the ten largest. Sequenced input: peripheral blood. The receptors come from a man aged 65-85 years with COVID-19, enrolled during active disease.

The chain joins TRBV6-5 to TRBJ1-2, with D perhaps matching TRBD1 (5 bases). The CDR3 runs 14 residues. CDR1 is MNHEY, CDR2 SVGAGI, per germline. Trimming shortened V by 4 bases and J by 4 bases, and 13 bases separated the two germline ends. Written as DNA, the CDR3 is TGTGCCAGCAGTTCTAACAGGCACCTCTATGGCTACACCTTC. This codes for CASSSNRHLYGYTF.

The V gene is TRBV30, the J gene TRBJ2-1, with 8 bases lining up with TRBD1. There are 13 residues in the CDR3. CDR1 and CDR2 from the germline V gene are GTSNPN and SVGIG (reference sequence). Trimming at V came to 2 bases and at J to 3 bases, leaving 0 bases not matched to a gene. CDR3 in amino acids: CAWSTGGYNEQFF. DNA for the CDR3: TGTGCCTGGAGTACAGGGGGCTACAATGAGCAGTTCTTC.

The V and J genes are TRBV2 and TRBJ2-1; D perhaps matches TRBD2 (6 bases). Deletions cut 1 base from V and 4 bases from J, with 11 bases between. CDR1 and CDR2 from the germline V gene are SNHLY and FYNNEI. There are 15 residues in the CDR3. CDR3 DNA sequence: TGTGCCAGCAGTGAAGTGGGGGAGGCATACAATGAGCAGTTCTTC. Translation: CASSEVGEAYNEQFF.

CDR3 sequence: CAISEEGLVVNEQFF. The DNA for the CDR3 is TGTGCCATCAGTGAGGAAGGACTAGTAGTTAATGAGCAGTTCTTC. V gene TRBV10-3 combines with J gene TRBJ2-1; TRBD2 matches 7 bases. The germline gives CDR1 ENHRY, CDR2 SYGVKD. CDR3 size: 15 residues. V shed 2 bases and J 7 bases; nucleotides not matched to a gene: 8.